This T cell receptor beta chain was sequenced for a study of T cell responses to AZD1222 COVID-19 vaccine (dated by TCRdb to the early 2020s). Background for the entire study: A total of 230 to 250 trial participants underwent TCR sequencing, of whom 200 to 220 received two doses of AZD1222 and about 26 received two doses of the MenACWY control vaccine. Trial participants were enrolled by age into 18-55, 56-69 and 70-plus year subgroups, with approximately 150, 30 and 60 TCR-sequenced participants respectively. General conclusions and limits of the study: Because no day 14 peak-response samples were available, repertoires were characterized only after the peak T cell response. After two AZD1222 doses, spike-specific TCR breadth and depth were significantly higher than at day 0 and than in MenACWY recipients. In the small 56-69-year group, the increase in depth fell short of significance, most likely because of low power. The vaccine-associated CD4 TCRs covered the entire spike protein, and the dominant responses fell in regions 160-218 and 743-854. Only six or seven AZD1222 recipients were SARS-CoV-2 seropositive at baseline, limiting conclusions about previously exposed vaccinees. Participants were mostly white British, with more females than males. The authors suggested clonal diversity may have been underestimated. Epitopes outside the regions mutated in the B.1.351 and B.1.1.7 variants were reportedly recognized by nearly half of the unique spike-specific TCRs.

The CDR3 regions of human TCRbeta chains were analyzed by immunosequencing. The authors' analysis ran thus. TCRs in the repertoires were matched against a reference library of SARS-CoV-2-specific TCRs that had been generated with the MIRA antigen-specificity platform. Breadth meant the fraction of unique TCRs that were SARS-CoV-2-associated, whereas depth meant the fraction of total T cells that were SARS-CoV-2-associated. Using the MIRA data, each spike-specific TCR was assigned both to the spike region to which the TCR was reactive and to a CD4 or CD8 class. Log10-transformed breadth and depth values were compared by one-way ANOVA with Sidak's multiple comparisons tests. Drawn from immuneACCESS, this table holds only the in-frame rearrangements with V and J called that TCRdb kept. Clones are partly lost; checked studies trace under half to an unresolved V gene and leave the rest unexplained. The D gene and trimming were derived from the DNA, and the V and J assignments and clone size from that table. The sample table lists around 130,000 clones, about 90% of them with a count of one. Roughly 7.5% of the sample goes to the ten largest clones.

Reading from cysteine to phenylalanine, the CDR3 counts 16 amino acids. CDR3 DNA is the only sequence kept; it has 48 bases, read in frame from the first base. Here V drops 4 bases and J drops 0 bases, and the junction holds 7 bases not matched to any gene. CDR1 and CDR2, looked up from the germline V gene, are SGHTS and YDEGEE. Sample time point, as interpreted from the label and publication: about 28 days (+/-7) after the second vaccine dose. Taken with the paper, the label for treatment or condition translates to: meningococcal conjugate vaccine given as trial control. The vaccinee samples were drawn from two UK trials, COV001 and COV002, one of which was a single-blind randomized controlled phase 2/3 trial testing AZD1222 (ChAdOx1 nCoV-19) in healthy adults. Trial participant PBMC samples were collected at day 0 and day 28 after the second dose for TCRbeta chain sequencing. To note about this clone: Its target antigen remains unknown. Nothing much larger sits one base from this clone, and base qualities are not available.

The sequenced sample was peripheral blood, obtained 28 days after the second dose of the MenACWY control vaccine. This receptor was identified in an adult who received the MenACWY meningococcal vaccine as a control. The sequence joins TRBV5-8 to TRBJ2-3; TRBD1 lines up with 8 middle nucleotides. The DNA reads TGTGCCAGCAGCCACCGGACAGGGTATAGCACAGATACGCAGTATTTT. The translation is CASSHRTGYSTDTQYF.